Listed below are T cell receptor beta chains from one sample, sequenced in a study of cytomegalovirus exposure and HLA in healthy donors. Here immunoSEQ multiplex PCR was the method, and the copy in TCRdb shows in-frame clones only, minus some. The sample carries about 160,000 clones, 55% to 80% recorded once. The sequencing sample was made of PBMCs. These receptors were taken from a woman in her sixties in good health and CMV-seropositive. The CDR3 runs from the conserved cysteine through the conserved F or W. A D gene is named only where the DNA matches it firmly. Part of the rows lack a size; the others show once, few, many or a class for expanded clones.

D gene	J gene	clone size	V gene	CDR3 protein	CDR3 DNA
.	TRBJ2-5	.	TRBV6-5	CASSQREQETQYF	TGTGCCAGCAGCCAGAGGGAGCAAGAGACCCAGTACTTC
.	TRBJ1-3	few	TRBV4-1	CASSQGQAGNTIYF	TGCGCCAGCAGCCAAGGACAGGCTGGAAACACCATATATTTT
.	TRBJ2-5	.	TRBV25-1	CASSEPQYQETQYF	TGTGCCAGCAGTGAACCCCAGTACCAAGAGACCCAGTACTTC
TRBD2	TRBJ2-7	.	TRBV5-4	CASSTGGLAGEGEQYF	TGTGCCAGCAGCACCGGAGGGCTAGCGGGAGAGGGGGAGCAGTACTTC
TRBD1	TRBJ2-1	.	TRBV9	CASSDPLPDTGQKTSSYNEQFF	TGTGCCAGCAGCGATCCCCTCCCTGACACGGGACAGAAAACTTCCTCCTACAATGAGCAGTTCTTC
.	TRBJ2-5	.	TRBV7-2	CASSPPPGTNYLQETQYF	TGTGCCAGCAGCCCCCCCCCGGGTACTAACTACCTCCAAGAGACCCAGTACTTC
TRBD1	TRBJ2-1	.	TRBV5-6	CASSLDRVNEQFF	TGTGCCAGCAGCCTGGACAGGGTGAATGAGCAGTTCTTC
TRBD1	TRBJ1-1	.	TRBV19	CASKTTGKASEAFF	TGTGCCAGTAAAACGACAGGGAAGGCTTCTGAAGCTTTCTTT
TRBD1	TRBJ1-2	.	TRBV30	CAFSRDRGQGYTF	TGTGCCTTCTCCCGGGACAGGGGACAAGGCTACACCTTC
.	TRBJ2-2	.	TRBV7-3	CASSSTGELFF	TGTGCCAGCAGCTCTACCGGGGAGCTGTTTTTT
.	TRBJ2-2	.	TRBV2	CASSEELVAGELFF	TGTGCCAGCAGTGAAGAACTAGTTGCCGGGGAGCTGTTTTTT
TRBD1	TRBJ2-3	few	TRBV27	CASSLQGPDTQYF	TGTGCCAGCAGTCTACAGGGGCCAGATACGCAGTATTTT
.	TRBJ2-1	.	TRBV2	CASSYYNEQFF	TGTGCCAGCAGTTACTACAATGAGCAGTTCTTC
TRBD2	TRBJ2-7	few	TRBV29-1	CSAVSGTIGEQYF	TGCAGCGCCGTCTCCGGGACTATAGGCGAGCAGTACTTC
TRBD1	TRBJ2-1	few	TRBV9	CASSTLGTGIYNEQFF	TGTGCCAGCAGCACCCTTGGGACAGGGATTTACAATGAGCAGTTCTTC
.	TRBJ2-7	once	TRBV11-2	CASSILQGNEQYF	TGTGCCAGCAGCATCTTACAGGGTAACGAGCAGTACTTC
TRBD1	TRBJ1-2	few	TRBV28	CASSQGQGFHTF	TGTGCCAGCAGCCAGGGACAGGGGTTTCACACCTTC
.	TRBJ2-2	few	TRBV4-3	CASSQDNSNTGELFF	TGCGCCAGCAGCCAAGACAACAGTAACACCGGGGAGCTGTTTTTT
.	TRBJ2-1	few	TRBV9	CASSVGGDLTYNEQFF	TGTGCCAGCAGCGTAGGTGGAGACTTGACCTACAATGAGCAGTTCTTC
TRBD1	TRBJ1-3	.	TRBV5-1	CASSLSGTAGNTIYF	TGCGCCAGCAGCCTCTCCGGGACAGCGGGAAACACCATATATTTT
TRBD1	TRBJ1-1	.	TRBV2	CASRGTGGEAFF	TGTGCCAGCAGGGGGACAGGGGGTGAAGCTTTCTTT
TRBD2	TRBJ2-7	.	TRBV9	CASSVDLAGASYEQYF	TGTGCCAGCAGCGTAGATCTAGCGGGTGCCTCCTACGAGCAGTACTTC
.	TRBJ1-1	few	TRBV6-1	CASGGVEAEAFF	TGTGCCAGCGGGGGGGTTGAAGCTGAAGCTTTCTTT
TRBD2	TRBJ2-3	.	TRBV27	CATISGRSTDTQYF	TGTGCCACGATTAGCGGGAGGTCCACAGATACGCAGTATTTT
.	TRBJ2-3	once	TRBV19	CASRDQRVSTDTQYF	TGTGCCAGTAGGGACCAGCGGGTCAGCACAGATACGCAGTATTTT
.	TRBJ2-7	.	TRBV4-2	CASSQGPSSYEQYF	TGTGCCAGCAGCCAAGGCCCGAGCTCCTACGAGCAGTACTTC
.	TRBJ1-2	.	TRBV30	CAWSLDRFGGYTF	TGTGCCTGGAGTCTAGACCGGTTCGGTGGCTACACCTTC
TRBD1	TRBJ2-1	.	TRBV4-3	CASSHVFRDRGEQFF	TGCGCCAGCAGCCATGTATTCCGGGACAGAGGGGAGCAGTTCTTC
TRBD2	TRBJ2-1	.	TRBV27	CASSLYPALAGDNEQFF	TGTGCCAGCAGTTTATACCCGGCACTAGCGGGAGACAATGAGCAGTTCTTC
TRBD2	TRBJ2-1	.	TRBV10-3	CANIELAVYNEQFF	TGTGCCAACATAGAACTAGCGGTTTACAATGAGCAGTTCTTC
TRBD1	TRBJ1-1	.	TRBV28	CASRGQGVGTEAFF	TGTGCCAGCAGGGGACAGGGGGTGGGTACTGAAGCTTTCTTT
.	TRBJ2-5	.	TRBV27	CASSRGGPGGETQYF	TGTGCCAGCTCTAGAGGAGGACCTGGGGGGGAGACCCAGTACTTC
TRBD2	TRBJ2-1	.	TRBV5-4	CASSPAGEAPNEQFF	TGTGCCAGCAGCCCAGCGGGAGAGGCCCCCAATGAGCAGTTCTTC
.	TRBJ1-2	.	TRBV6-6	CASSYSISGGYTF	TGTGCCAGCAGTTACTCGATCTCAGGAGGCTACACCTTC
.	TRBJ2-7	.	TRBV7-8	CASSLESSYEQYF	TGTGCCAGCAGCTTGGAGAGCTCCTACGAGCAGTACTTC
TRBD2	TRBJ2-1	.	TRBV5-4	CASSLSGGRGNEQFF	TGTGCCAGTAGCCTTTCGGGAGGGCGGGGCAATGAGCAGTTCTTC
TRBD2	TRBJ2-7	.	TRBV7-2	CASSFNGREVNEQYF	TGTGCCAGCAGCTTTAACGGCCGGGAGGTTAACGAGCAGTACTTC
TRBD2	TRBJ2-3	.	TRBV5-6	CASSFPSGKDTQYF	TGTGCCAGCAGCTTCCCTAGCGGGAAGGATACGCAGTATTTT
TRBD1	TRBJ2-3	.	TRBV5-6	CASSLETGRFGADTQYF	TGTGCCAGCAGCTTGGAGACAGGGCGTTTTGGGGCAGATACGCAGTATTTT
.	TRBJ2-5	few	TRBV21-1	CASSGSTVFGETQYF	TGTGCCAGCAGTGGAAGTACAGTCTTCGGTGAGACCCAGTACTTC
TRBD2	TRBJ2-7	.	TRBV5-1	CASSSAGTRSDEQYF	TGCGCCAGCAGCTCAGCCGGGACTAGGAGCGACGAGCAGTACTTC
.	TRBJ2-7	few	TRBV7-9	CASSVSSEQYF	TGTGCCAGCAGCGTTAGTAGCGAGCAGTACTTC
TRBD2	TRBJ2-3	.	TRBV7-3	CASSLYPGGTDTQYF	TGTGCCAGCAGCTTATATCCGGGGGGGACAGATACGCAGTATTTT
.	TRBJ1-1	few	TRBV9	CASSVAGRNTEAFF	TGTGCCAGCAGCGTAGCTGGGAGGAACACTGAAGCTTTCTTT
TRBD2	TRBJ2-7	.	TRBV7-2	CASSAWTSGSIEQYF	TGTGCCAGCAGCGCGTGGACTAGCGGGAGCATCGAGCAGTACTTC
TRBD1	TRBJ1-1	.	TRBV28	CASSQPPGGVENTEAFF	TGTGCCAGCAGCCAGCCTCCAGGGGGCGTGGAGAACACTGAAGCTTTCTTT
TRBD2	TRBJ2-1	few	TRBV11-2	CASSFSGSGDEQFF	TGTGCCAGCAGCTTCAGCGGGAGTGGCGATGAGCAGTTCTTC
.	TRBJ1-5	.	TRBV4-2	CASSQGLSNQPQHF	TGTGCCAGCAGCCAGGGGCTTAGCAATCAGCCCCAGCATTTT
.	TRBJ2-3	few	TRBV11-2	CASSPPGPGVTDTQYF	TGTGCCAGCAGCCCCCCCGGGCCAGGGGTTACAGATACGCAGTATTTT
TRBD1	TRBJ1-5	.	TRBV4-3	CATTGTGGNQPQHF	TGCGCCACGACCGGGACAGGAGGCAATCAGCCCCAGCATTTT
.	TRBJ2-4	once	TRBV11-2	CASSLYRVSVAKNIQYF	TGTGCCAGCAGCTTATACAGGGTCTCCGTAGCCAAAAACATTCAGTACTTC
TRBD1	TRBJ2-1	.	TRBV2	CASSPMGTGGFNEQFF	TGTGCCAGCAGCCCGATGGGGACAGGGGGATTCAATGAGCAGTTCTTC
.	TRBJ1-5	.	TRBV5-1	CASRAGAGENQPQHF	TGCGCCAGCAGGGCGGGGGCAGGGGAAAATCAGCCCCAGCATTTT
.	TRBJ2-2	few	TRBV7-2	CASSLKTVLFF	TGTGCCAGCAGCTTAAAGACAGTGCTGTTTTTT